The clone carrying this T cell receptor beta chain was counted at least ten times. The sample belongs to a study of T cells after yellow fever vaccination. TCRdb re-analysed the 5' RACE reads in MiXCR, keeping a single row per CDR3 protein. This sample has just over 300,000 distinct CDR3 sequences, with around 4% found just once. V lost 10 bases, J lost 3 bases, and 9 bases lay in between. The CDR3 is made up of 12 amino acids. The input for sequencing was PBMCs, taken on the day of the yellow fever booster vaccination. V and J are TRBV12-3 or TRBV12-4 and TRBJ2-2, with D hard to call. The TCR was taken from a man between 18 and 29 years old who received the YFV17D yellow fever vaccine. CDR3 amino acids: CATRSDTGELFF. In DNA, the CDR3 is TGTGCCACCCGCTCGGACACCGGGGAGCTGTTTTTT.